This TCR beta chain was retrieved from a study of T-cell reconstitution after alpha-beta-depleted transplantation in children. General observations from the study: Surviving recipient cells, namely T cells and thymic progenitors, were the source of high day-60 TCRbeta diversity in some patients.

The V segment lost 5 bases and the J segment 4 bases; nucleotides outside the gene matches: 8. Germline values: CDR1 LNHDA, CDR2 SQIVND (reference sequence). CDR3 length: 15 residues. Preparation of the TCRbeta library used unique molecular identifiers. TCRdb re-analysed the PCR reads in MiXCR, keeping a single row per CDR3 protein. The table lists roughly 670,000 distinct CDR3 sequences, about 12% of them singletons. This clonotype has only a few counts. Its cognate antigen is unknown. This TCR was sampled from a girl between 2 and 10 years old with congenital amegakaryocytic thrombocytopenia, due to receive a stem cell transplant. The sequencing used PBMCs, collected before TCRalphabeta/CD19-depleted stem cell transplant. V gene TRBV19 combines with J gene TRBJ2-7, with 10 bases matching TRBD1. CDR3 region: CASSEGTGVSYEQYF. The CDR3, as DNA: TGTGCCAGTAGTGAAGGGACAGGGGTTTCTTACGAGCAGTACTTC.